This TCR beta chain is from a study of blood T cells in healthy people across ages. This CDR3 has 13 amino acids. Germline values: CDR1 GTSNPN, CDR2 SVGIG (reference sequence). Deletions cut 5 bases from V and 6 bases from J, with 17 bases between. Primers used in a second PCR of roughly 6 to 12 cycles were a sample-barcoded 5' primer and a J-beta primer mix. TCRdb reprocessed the 5' RACE reads via MiXCR and lists one record per CDR3 protein. In the table there are 870,000 or so distinct CDR3 sequences, under 30% of which are singletons. Overall study findings and caveats: It was the long-lived donors that had more naive CD4+ cells and higher diversity than aged donors.

This clonotype was observed at least ten times. Its specificity is not known. This rearrangement joins TRBV30 to TRBJ2-7, with TRBD1 as a possible D gene (6 bases). Input material: blood. The sequence came from a woman over 75 in good health. DNA for the CDR3: TGTGCCTGGCAGAGGACAGCCGCCCTCGAGCAGTACTTC. Residues: CAWQRTAALEQYF.